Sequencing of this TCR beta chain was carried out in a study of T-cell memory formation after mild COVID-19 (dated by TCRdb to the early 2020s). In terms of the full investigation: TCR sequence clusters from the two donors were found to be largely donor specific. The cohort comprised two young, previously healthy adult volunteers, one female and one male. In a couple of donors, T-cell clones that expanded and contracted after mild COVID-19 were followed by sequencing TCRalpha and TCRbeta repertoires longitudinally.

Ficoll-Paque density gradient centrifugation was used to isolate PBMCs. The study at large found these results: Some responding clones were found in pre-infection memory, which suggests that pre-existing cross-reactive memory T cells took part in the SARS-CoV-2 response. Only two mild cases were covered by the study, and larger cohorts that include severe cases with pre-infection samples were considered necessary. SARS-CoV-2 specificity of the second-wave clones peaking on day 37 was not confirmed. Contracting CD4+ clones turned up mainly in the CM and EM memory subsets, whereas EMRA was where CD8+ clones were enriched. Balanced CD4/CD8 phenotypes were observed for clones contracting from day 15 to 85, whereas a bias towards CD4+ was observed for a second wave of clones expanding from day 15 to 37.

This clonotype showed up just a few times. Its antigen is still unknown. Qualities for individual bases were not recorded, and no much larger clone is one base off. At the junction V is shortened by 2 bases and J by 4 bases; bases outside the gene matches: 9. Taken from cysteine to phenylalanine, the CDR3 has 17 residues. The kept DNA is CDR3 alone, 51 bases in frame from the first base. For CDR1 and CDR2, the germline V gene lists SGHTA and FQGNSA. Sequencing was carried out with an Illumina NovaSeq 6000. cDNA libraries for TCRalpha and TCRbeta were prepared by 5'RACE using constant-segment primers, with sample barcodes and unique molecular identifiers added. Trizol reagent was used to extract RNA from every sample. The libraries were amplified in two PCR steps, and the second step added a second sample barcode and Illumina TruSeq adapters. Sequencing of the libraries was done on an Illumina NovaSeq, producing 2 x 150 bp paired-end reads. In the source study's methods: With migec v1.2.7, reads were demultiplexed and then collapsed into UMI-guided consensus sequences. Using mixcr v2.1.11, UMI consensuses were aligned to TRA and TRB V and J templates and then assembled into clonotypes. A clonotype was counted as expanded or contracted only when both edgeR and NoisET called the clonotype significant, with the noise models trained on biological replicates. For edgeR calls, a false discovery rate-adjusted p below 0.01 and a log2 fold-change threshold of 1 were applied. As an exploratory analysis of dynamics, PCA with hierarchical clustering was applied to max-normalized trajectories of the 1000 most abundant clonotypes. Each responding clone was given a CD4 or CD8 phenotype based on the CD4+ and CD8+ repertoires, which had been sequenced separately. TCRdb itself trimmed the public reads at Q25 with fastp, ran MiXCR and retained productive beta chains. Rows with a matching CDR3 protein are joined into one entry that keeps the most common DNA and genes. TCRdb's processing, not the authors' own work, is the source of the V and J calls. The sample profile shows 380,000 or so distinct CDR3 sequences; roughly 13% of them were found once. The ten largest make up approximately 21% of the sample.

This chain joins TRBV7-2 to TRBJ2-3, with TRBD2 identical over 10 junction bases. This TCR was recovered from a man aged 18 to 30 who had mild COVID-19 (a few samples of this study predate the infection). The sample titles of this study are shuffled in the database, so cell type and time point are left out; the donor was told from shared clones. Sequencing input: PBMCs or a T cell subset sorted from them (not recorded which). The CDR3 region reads CASSLHSGGAGSDTQYF. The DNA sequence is TGTGCCAGCAGCTTACACAGCGGGGGGGCAGGGTCAGATACGCAGTATTTT. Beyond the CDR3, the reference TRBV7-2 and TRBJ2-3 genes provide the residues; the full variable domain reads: GAGVSQSPSNKVTEKGKDVELRCDPISGHTALYWYRQSLGQGLEFLIYFQGNSAPDKSGLPSDRFSAERTGGSVSTLTIQRTQQEDSAVYLCASSLHSGGAGSDTQYFGPGTRLTVL.